Below, 6 T cell receptor beta chains from the same sample are listed, as sequenced in a study of beta chain features in type 1 diabetes. Isolated RNA was reverse transcribed in full, so expressed TCRB transcripts were sequenced. Sequenced by immunoSEQ multiplex PCR; TCRdb stores in-frame clones only, minus some. The sample lists over 150,000 clones, approximately 10% occurring once. Broader study findings: TCRB CDR3s were moderately but significantly shorter in Type 1 diabetes patients in all four CD4+ subsets.

Their antigen targets remain unknown. Sample: central memory CD4+ T cells from blood. These receptors came from a man aged 25 to 40 with type 1 diabetes.

The rearrangement joins TRBV7-2 to TRBJ2-1; the match to TRBD1 covers 9 bases. The CDR3 has 15 residues. V lost 3 bases and J lost 4; bases outside the gene matches: 4. The germline V gene has CDR1 SGHTA and CDR2 FQGNSA. The CDR3 nucleotides are TGTGCCAGCAGCTTTCCCGGGACAGGGTACAATGAGCAGTTCTTC. This codes for CASSFPGTGYNEQFF.

The V and J genes are TRBV2 and TRBJ2-7, with 10 positions matching TRBD2. CDR1 SNHLY and CDR2 FYNNEI come from the germline V gene. The CDR3 spans 13 residues. V was pared by 11 bases and J by 5 bases, with 9 bases of the junction left unmatched. CDR3 sequence: CAAARLAGDEQYF. CDR3 in DNA: TGTGCCGCCGCCCGGCTAGCGGGGGACGAGCAGTACTTC.

The chain is built from TRBV4-2 and TRBJ2-7; 12 bases agree with TRBD1. This CDR3 region has 15 residues. In germline, CDR1 is LGHNA, CDR2 YNFKEQ. J gave up 6 bases and V 0 bases, and 3 bases lay outside the gene matches. CDR3 region: CASSQDRDRGREQYF. CDR3 in DNA: TGTGCCAGCAGCCAAGACCGGGACAGGGGGCGCGAGCAGTACTTC.

Note on this clone: An end of the junction differs from the germline gene, which may be a read error. J is TRBJ2-5 and V is TRBV7-2; TRBD2 matches at 9 bases. The CDR3 has 15 residues. The germline V gene encodes CDR1 SGHTA and CDR2 FQGNSA. The CDR3: CASSPKSTSGPLENF. For the CDR3, the DNA is TGTGCCAGCAGCCCAAAGTCGACTAGCGGTCCTTTGGAGAACTTC.

Only a few counts were recorded for this clone. The V and J genes are TRBV5-4 and TRBJ1-2, with TRBD1 as a possible D gene (6 bases). This CDR3 spans 12 amino acids. Trimming pared 6 bases from V and 6 bases from J, leaving 12 bases between. Germline CDR1 reads SGHNT; CDR2 reads YYREEE (reference sequence). The CDR3 nucleotides are TGTGCCAGCACGACGGACAGAAATGGCTACACCTTC. It codes for CASTTDRNGYTF.

The chain combines TRBV11-2 with TRBJ2-2; 9 nucleotides line up with TRBD2. V was clipped by 5 bases and J by 8 bases; unmatched bases: 6. Germline V gene sequence: CDR1 SGHAT, CDR2 FQNNGV. The CDR3 is 14 residues long. CDR3 loop: CASSAGLALGELFF. The CDR3 DNA sequence: TGTGCCAGCAGCGCGGGACTAGCTTTAGGGGAGCTGTTTTTT.